A selection of T cell receptor beta chains follows, all from one sample in a study of shared clonotypes between healthy human individuals. Libraries were prepared by immunoSEQ multiplex PCR; TCRdb keeps only in-frame clonotypes and omits some of them. The table lists 450,000 to 500,000 clones, 81% of them singletons. The source material was PBMCs. The receptors here all came from a woman aged 40 to 50 in good health. Some clones in this sample may be carry-over from other donors' samples. Both conserved end residues are part of each CDR3. The D gene is left open where the match is weak. Only some rows state a clone size, as once, few, many or a class for expanded clones.

clone_size	j_call	v_call	d_call	cdr3_nt	cdr3_aa
NA	TRBJ2-6	TRBV9	NA	TGTGCCAGCAGCCGTTCAGGCTCTGGGGCCAACGTCCTGACTTTC	CASSRSGSGANVLTF
NA	TRBJ2-7	TRBV27	TRBD2	TGTGCCAGCAGTCCCTTCTCGTGGGTAGCGGGCGACTACGAGCAGTACTTC	CASSPFSWVAGDYEQYF
NA	TRBJ2-7	TRBV2	TRBD2	TGTGCCAGCAGTACTAGCGGGAGATCCTACGAGCAGTACTTC	CASSTSGRSYEQYF
NA	TRBJ1-1	TRBV29-1	NA	TGCAGCGTTGACGTGACAGTGGGGAACACTGAAGCTTTCTTT	CSVDVTVGNTEAFF
NA	TRBJ1-2	TRBV20-1	NA	TGCAGTGCTAAGGGTCCAAATGGCTACACCTTC	CSAKGPNGYTF
NA	TRBJ2-1	TRBV27	TRBD2	TGTGCCAGCAGACCGGGACTAGCGGGAGGGTACAATGAGCAGTTCTTC	CASRPGLAGGYNEQFF
NA	TRBJ1-4	TRBV2	NA	TGTGCCAGCAGCGTCTGGGCAACTAATGAAAAACTGTTTTTT	CASSVWATNEKLFF
NA	TRBJ1-3	TRBV27	NA	TGTGCCAGCAAGATCGCGGGCTCTGGAAACACCATATATTTT	CASKIAGSGNTIYF
NA	TRBJ2-3	TRBV5-4	TRBD2	TGTGCCAGCAGCCCCCGGGTAGCGGGGGCCGGGGGTACGCAGTATTTT	CASSPRVAGAGGTQYF
few	TRBJ1-2	TRBV30	TRBD1	TGTGCCTGGAGTGACGGGGGACAGGGGTGGTCCTATGGCTACACCTTC	CAWSDGGQGWSYGYTF
NA	TRBJ2-2	TRBV6-6	NA	TGTGCCAGCAGTTTCACCCGGGACATCACCGGGGAGCTGTTTTTT	CASSFTRDITGELFF
few	TRBJ2-6	TRBV27	NA	TGTGCCAGCAAGAGTGTGCCTGGGGCCAACGTCCTGACTTTC	CASKSVPGANVLTF
few	TRBJ2-1	TRBV10-3	NA	TGTGCCATCAGTGAGTCGGGGGTGGGCTCCTACAATGAGCAGTTCTTC	CAISESGVGSYNEQFF
NA	TRBJ2-7	TRBV30	NA	TGTGCCTGGAGTTTGGGGGGCTACGAGCAGTACTTC	CAWSLGGYEQYF
few	TRBJ2-7	TRBV4-3	NA	TGCGCCAGCAGCCAAGACGGCGACCTGAGGGAGCAGTACTTC	CASSQDGDLREQYF
NA	TRBJ1-2	TRBV5-4	TRBD1	TGTGCCAGCAGGCAGGGACAGTTATATGGCTACACCTTC	CASRQGQLYGYTF
NA	TRBJ1-3	TRBV7-8	TRBD1	TGTGCCAGCAGCACAGGGGTTGGAAACACCATATATTTT	CASSTGVGNTIYF
NA	TRBJ2-1	TRBV28	NA	TGTGCCAGCAGTCGAACCAGGGAGATCCATCGCAATGAGCAGTTCTTC	CASSRTREIHRNEQFF
NA	TRBJ1-5	TRBV9	NA	TGTGCCAGCAGCGTAGAGGGGATTCAGGGACGGGGTGGTCAGCCCCAGCATTTT	CASSVEGIQGRGGQPQHF
NA	TRBJ2-3	TRBV4-1	TRBD1	TGCGCCAGCAGCCAAGAAAGAGACAGGGGGTTCCCTAGCACAGATACGCAGTATTTT	CASSQERDRGFPSTDTQYF
NA	TRBJ2-3	TRBV5-1	NA	TGCGCCAGCAGCAATAGCGGATTCACAGATACGCAGTATTTT	CASSNSGFTDTQYF
NA	TRBJ2-2	TRBV5-1	TRBD1	TGCGCCAGCAGCTTGAGGACAGGGGTCCCCGGGGAGCTGTTTTTT	CASSLRTGVPGELFF
NA	TRBJ2-2	TRBV4-2	NA	TGTGCCAGCAGCCAAGGGTTAGGGGGGATCGGGGAGCTGTTTTTT	CASSQGLGGIGELFF
NA	TRBJ1-1	TRBV5-1	NA	TGCGCCAGCAGCTTGGAAAGAAGCGGGGTAGCTTTCTTT	CASSLERSGVAFF
NA	TRBJ2-7	TRBV14	TRBD1	TGTGCCAGCAGCCAAGGGACAGGACCCTACGAGCAGTACTTC	CASSQGTGPYEQYF
NA	TRBJ1-2	TRBV6-1	NA	NA	CASSERLSGVGTYGYTF
once	TRBJ1-1	TRBV6-1	NA	TGTGCCAGCAGGACAACCGTTACCACTGAAGCTTTCTTT	CASRTTVTTEAFF
NA	TRBJ2-2	TRBV5-1	NA	TGCGCCAGCAGCTTGGGTTTCGCGGGCGGGGAGCTGTTTTTT	CASSLGFAGGELFF
NA	TRBJ2-5	TRBV6-6	TRBD2	TGTGCCACCCCTTCCCGGGAGCGGGGAGTGCAAGAGACCCAGTACTTC	CATPSRERGVQETQYF
NA	TRBJ2-7	TRBV5-5	NA	TGTGCCAGCGGGGGGAACACCACCTACGAGCAGTACTTC	CASGGNTTYEQYF
NA	TRBJ1-5	TRBV4-1	NA	TGCGCCAGCAGCCAAGACCCAGGGCGGAGCAATCAGCCCCAGCATTTT	CASSQDPGRSNQPQHF
NA	TRBJ2-7	TRBV29-1	NA	TGCAGCGTCCGAGCGGCGACCCGGTCCTACGAGCAGTACTTC	CSVRAATRSYEQYF
NA	TRBJ1-5	TRBV7-9	NA	TGTGCCAGCAGAGGTCAGCCCCAGCATTTT	CASRGQPQHF
once	TRBJ2-7	TRBV18	TRBD2	TGTGCCAGCTCGTTAAGGGGGGGCAGCGGGAGTTATCCTTCAGGCGAGCAGTACTTC	CASSLRGGSGSYPSGEQYF
many	TRBJ2-5	TRBV9	TRBD1	TGTGCCAGCAGCGTAGGGGCAGGGGGTCCGGAGACCCAGTACTTC	CASSVGAGGPETQYF
NA	TRBJ2-7	TRBV5-8	NA	TGTGCCAGCAGCTTGAGGAGCTACGAGCAGTACTTC	CASSLRSYEQYF
NA	TRBJ2-7	TRBV10-1	NA	TGCGCCAGCAGTGAGTCGAGGACCAACTACGAGCAGTACTTC	CASSESRTNYEQYF
NA	TRBJ2-7	TRBV2	TRBD1	TGTGCCAGCAGGGGGACAGGGGGCGAGCAGTACTTC	CASRGTGGEQYF
NA	TRBJ2-3	TRBV5-1	NA	TGCGCCAGCAGCTTGATCGGGGATACGCAGTATTTT	CASSLIGDTQYF
NA	TRBJ2-7	TRBV7-2	NA	TGTGCCAGCAGCCCCACACCGTCTCACCCGCTGGCTGTGCAGTACTTC	CASSPTPSHPLAVQYF
NA	TRBJ2-2	TRBV5-1	NA	TGCGCCAGCAGCTTGTGGGAGGCTAAGAACACCGGGGAGCTGTTTTTT	CASSLWEAKNTGELFF
NA	TRBJ2-2	TRBV19	NA	TGTGCCAGTACCATGAAGGGGGGTCCCCCCGGGGAGCTGTTTTTT	CASTMKGGPPGELFF
NA	TRBJ1-6	TRBV6-1	TRBD1	TGTGCCAGCAGTCGGGACAGGACCAATTCACCCCTCCACTTT	CASSRDRTNSPLHF
NA	TRBJ2-5	TRBV7-2	NA	TGTGCCAGCAGCTTAGGGGGGGGCGCCCCCCAAGAGACCCAGTACTTC	CASSLGGGAPQETQYF
NA	TRBJ2-2	TRBV7-2	NA	TGTGCCAGCAGCTTATATGTCAGGGCCGGGGAGCTGTTTTTT	CASSLYVRAGELFF
NA	TRBJ2-5	TRBV7-2	NA	TGTGCCAGCAGCCGGGCGGGAGAGACCCAGTACTTC	CASSRAGETQYF
NA	TRBJ1-4	TRBV21-1	NA	TGTGCCAGCAGCAAAGGTGGGCGGGCGAGGGCAGAGAGTGAAAAACTGTTTTTT	CASSKGGRARAESEKLFF
NA	TRBJ1-2	TRBV6-5	NA	TGTGCCAGCAGCCACGCAGCAGTTCTAAACTATGGCTACACCTTC	CASSHAAVLNYGYTF
NA	TRBJ2-7	TRBV18	NA	TGTGCCAGCTCCCCTAGCGAGGGCTCCTACGAGCAGTACTTC	CASSPSEGSYEQYF
NA	TRBJ1-1	TRBV7-2	TRBD1	TGTGCCAGCAGCGGGAGGACAGGGGAGAACACTGAAGCTTTCTTT	CASSGRTGENTEAFF
NA	TRBJ1-2	TRBV2	NA	TGTGCCAGCATCCCGACAGTCGGCACAGCCTACACCTTC	CASIPTVGTAYTF
NA	TRBJ2-7	TRBV6-5	TRBD1	TGTGCCAGCAGGGGCCAGGGACAGGGGTTCGACGAGCAGTACTTC	CASRGQGQGFDEQYF
once	TRBJ2-4	TRBV18	NA	TGTGCCAGCTCACCGATTGGGGCGCGAGACAAAAACATTCAGTACTTC	CASSPIGARDKNIQYF
NA	TRBJ2-5	TRBV15	TRBD2	TGTGCCACCAGCGCCCAACTAGCGGGACAACGGGAGACCCAGTACTTC	CATSAQLAGQRETQYF
NA	TRBJ1-3	TRBV5-6	NA	TGTGCCAGCAGAATGATAGCGAGCTCTGGAAACACCATATATTTT	CASRMIASSGNTIYF
NA	TRBJ2-5	TRBV29-1	TRBD1	TGCAGCGTGAGGGACAGGGGGCCCCAAGAGACCCAGTACTTC	CSVRDRGPQETQYF
NA	TRBJ2-1	TRBV6-5	TRBD2	TGTGCCAGCAGACCCCCCGGGACTAGAGATGAGCAGTTCTTC	CASRPPGTRDEQFF
many	TRBJ1-2	TRBV28	NA	TGTGCCAGCAATGCATGGGATGGCTACACCTTC	CASNAWDGYTF
NA	TRBJ1-2	TRBV27	NA	TGTGCCAGCAGCCGCCAAGGGACACTTTATGGCTACACCTTC	CASSRQGTLYGYTF
few	TRBJ1-1	TRBV7-8	NA	TGTGCCACCCTCCTCTCGCGGGCCCCGAACACTGAAGCTTTCTTT	CATLLSRAPNTEAFF